What follows are 4 T cell receptor beta chains derived from one specimen sequenced in a study of blood T cell repertoires in COVID-19. Libraries were prepared by immunoSEQ multiplex PCR; TCRdb keeps only in-frame clonotypes and omits some of them. In the table there are about 150,000 clones, about 79% of which are singletons. Sequencing was done on a sample of PBMCs or T cells enriched from blood (not recorded which). These receptors came from a man aged 50 to 60 who had recovered from COVID-19.

This clone was found once. The chain links TRBV5-1 to TRBJ1-1; D remains unclear. This CDR3 spans 14 amino acids. Germline lookup yields CDR1 SGHRS and CDR2 YFSETQ. Trimming pared 3 bases from V and 0 bases from J, leaving 9 bases between. Written as DNA, the CDR3 is TGCGCCAGCAGCTCACGGGGAATGAACACTGAAGCTTTCTTT. It yields the protein CASSSRGMNTEAFF.

This clone showed up just a few times. The chain has TRBV7-9 and TRBJ2-1, with 11 bases matching TRBD2. Germline trimming cut 2 bases from V and 3 bases from J; bases unmatched to any gene: 6. Germline V gene sequence: CDR1 SEHNR, CDR2 FQNEAQ (reference sequence). The CDR3 has 17 amino acids. This CDR3 is CASSLRPSGGHYNEQFF. The CDR3 DNA reads TGTGCCAGCAGCTTACGGCCTAGCGGGGGGCACTACAATGAGCAGTTCTTC.

The genes are TRBV9 and TRBJ2-3, with 7 bases that match TRBD2. Germline CDR1 is SGDLS and CDR2 is YYNGEE. With 3 bases clipped from V and 2 bases from J, the junction kept 3 bases outside the gene matches. The CDR3 loop spans 14 amino acids. The CDR3 here is CASSAGTTTDTQYF. CDR3 DNA: TGTGCCAGCAGCGCCGGGACTACCACAGATACGCAGTATTTT.

This clone was seen many times. The chain combines TRBV7-8 with TRBJ1-4, with TRBD1 matching over 7 bases. Germline V lookup: CDR1 SGHVS, CDR2 FQNEAQ. V was clipped by 1 base and J by 0 bases; unmatched bases: 14. The CDR3 is made up of 20 amino acids. This CDR3 is CASSLVVAGTVVATNEKLFF. Written as DNA, the CDR3 is TGTGCCAGCAGCTTAGTAGTGGCCGGGACAGTAGTTGCAACTAATGAAAAACTGTTTTTT.